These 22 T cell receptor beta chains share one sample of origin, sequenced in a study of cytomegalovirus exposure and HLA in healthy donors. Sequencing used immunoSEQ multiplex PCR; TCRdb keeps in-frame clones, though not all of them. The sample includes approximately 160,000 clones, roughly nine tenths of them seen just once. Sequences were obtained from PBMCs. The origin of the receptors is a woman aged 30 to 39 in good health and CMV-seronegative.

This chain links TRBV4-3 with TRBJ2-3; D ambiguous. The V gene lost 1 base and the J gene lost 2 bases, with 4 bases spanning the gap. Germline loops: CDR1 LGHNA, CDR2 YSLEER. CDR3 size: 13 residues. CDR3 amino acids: CASSQVVTDTQYF. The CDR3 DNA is TGCGCCAGCAGCCAAGTAGTCACAGATACGCAGTATTTT.

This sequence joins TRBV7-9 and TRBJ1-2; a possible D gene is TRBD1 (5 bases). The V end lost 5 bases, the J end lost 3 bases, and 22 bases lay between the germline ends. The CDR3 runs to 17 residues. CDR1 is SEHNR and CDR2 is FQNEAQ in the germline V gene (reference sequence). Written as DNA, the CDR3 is TGTGCCAGCAGCCCTCCACGGCGACAGTCCCTTGACTATGGCTACACCTTC. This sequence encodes CASSPPRRQSLDYGYTF.

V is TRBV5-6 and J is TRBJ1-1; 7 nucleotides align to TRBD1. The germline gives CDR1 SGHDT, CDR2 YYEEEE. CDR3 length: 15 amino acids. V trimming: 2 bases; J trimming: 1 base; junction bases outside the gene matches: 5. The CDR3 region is CASSFYRGPNTEAFF. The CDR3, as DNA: TGTGCCAGCAGCTTCTACAGGGGACCGAACACTGAAGCTTTCTTT.

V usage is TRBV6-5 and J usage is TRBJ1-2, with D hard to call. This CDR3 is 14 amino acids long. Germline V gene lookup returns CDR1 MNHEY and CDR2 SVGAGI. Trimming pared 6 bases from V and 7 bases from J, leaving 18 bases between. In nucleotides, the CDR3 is TGTGCCAGCAGCAGACATCAAGGAGCGCCTGGCTACACCTTC. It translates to CASSRHQGAPGYTF.

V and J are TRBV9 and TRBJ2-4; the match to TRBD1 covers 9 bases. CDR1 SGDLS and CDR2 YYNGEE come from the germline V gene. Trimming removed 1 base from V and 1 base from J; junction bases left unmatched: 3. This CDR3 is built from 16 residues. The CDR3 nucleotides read TGTGCCAGCAGCGTATCTGGACAGGGGGCCAAAAACATTCAGTACTTC. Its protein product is CASSVSGQGAKNIQYF.

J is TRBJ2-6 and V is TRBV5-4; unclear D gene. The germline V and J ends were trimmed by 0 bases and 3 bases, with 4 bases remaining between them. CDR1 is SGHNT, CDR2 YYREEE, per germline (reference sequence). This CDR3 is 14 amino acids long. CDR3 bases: TGTGCCAGCAGCTTGGTAGGTGGGGCCAACGTCCTGACTTTC. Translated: CASSLVGGANVLTF.

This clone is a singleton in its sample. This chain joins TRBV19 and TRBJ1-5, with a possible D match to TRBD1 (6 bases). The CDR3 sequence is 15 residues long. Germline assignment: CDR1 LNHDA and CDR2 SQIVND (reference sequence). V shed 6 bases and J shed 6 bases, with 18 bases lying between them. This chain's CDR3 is CASRVGGHSGQPQHF. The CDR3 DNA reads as TGTGCCAGTAGAGTGGGGGGCCACAGTGGTCAGCCCCAGCATTTT.

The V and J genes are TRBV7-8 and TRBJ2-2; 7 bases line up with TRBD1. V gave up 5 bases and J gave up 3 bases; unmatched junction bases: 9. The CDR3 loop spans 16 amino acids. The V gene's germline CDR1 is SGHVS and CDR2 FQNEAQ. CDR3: CASSHRQGGDTGELFF. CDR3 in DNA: TGTGCCAGCAGCCATCGACAGGGTGGGGACACCGGGGAGCTGTTTTTT.

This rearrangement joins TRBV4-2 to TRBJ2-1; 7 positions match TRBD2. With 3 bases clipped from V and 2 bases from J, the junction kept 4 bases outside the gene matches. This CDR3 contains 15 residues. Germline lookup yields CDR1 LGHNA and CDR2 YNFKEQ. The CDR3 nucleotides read TGTGCCAGCAGCCAGGCGCTAGCGGCCTACAATGAGCAGTTCTTC. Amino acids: CASSQALAAYNEQFF.

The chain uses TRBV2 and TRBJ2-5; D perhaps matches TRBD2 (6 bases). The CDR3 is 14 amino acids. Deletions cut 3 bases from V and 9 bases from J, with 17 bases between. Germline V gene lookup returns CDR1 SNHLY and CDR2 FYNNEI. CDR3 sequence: CASSEWEIGEAQYF. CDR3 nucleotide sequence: TGTGCCAGCAGTGAGTGGGAGATTGGGGAGGCCCAGTACTTC.

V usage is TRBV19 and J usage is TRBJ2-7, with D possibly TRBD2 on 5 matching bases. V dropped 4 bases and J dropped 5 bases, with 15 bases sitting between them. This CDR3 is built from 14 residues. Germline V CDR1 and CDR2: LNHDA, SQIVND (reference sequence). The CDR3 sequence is CASSSGLGGNEQYF. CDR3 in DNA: TGTGCCAGTAGTAGCGGCCTCGGAGGCAACGAGCAGTACTTC.

CDR3 sequence: CASSPGSGGSTDTQYF. DNA of the CDR3: TGCGCCAGCAGCCCCGGGAGCGGGGGGTCCACAGATACGCAGTATTTT. The chain is built from TRBV5-1 and TRBJ2-3; 9 bases match TRBD2. After removal of 4 bases from V and 2 bases from J, the junction contained 8 bases not matched to a gene. The CDR3 has 16 amino acids. Looked up from germline, CDR1 is SGHRS and CDR2 is YFSETQ.

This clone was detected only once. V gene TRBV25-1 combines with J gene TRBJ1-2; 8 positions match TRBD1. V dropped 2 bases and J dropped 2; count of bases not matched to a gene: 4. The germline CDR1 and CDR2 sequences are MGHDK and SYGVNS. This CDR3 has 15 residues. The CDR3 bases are TGTGCCAGCAGTGAAGATGGACAGGGAAACTATGGCTACACCTTC. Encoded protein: CASSEDGQGNYGYTF.

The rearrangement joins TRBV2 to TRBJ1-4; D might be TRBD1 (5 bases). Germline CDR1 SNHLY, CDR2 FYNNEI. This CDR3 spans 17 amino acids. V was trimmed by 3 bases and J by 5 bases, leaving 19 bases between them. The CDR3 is CASSDGSAGYSNEKLFF. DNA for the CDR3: TGTGCCAGCAGTGATGGGAGCGCAGGGTACTCCAATGAAAAACTGTTTTTT.

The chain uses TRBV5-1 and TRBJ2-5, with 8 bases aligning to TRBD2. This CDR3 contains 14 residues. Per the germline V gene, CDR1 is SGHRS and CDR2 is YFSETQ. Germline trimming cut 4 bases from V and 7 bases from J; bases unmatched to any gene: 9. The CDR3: CASSPGLDLGTQYF. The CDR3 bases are TGCGCCAGCAGCCCGGGACTAGATTTGGGGACCCAGTACTTC. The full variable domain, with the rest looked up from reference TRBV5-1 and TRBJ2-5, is KAGVTQTPRYLIKTRGQQVTLSCSPISGHRSVSWYQQTPGQGLQFLFEYFSETQRNKGNFPGRFSGRQFSNSRSEMNVSTLELGDSALYLCASSPGLDLGTQYFGPGTRLLVL.

The CDR3 DNA is TGTGCCACCAGCAGTGAACCCGGGACAGGGACATACGAGCAGTACTTC. Protein sequence: CATSSEPGTGTYEQYF. The rearrangement joins TRBV15 to TRBJ2-7; 9 positions match TRBD1. The junction had 10 bases not matched to a gene; V was cut back by 3 bases and J by 4 bases. CDR3 length: 16 amino acids. Germline assignment: CDR1 LNHNV and CDR2 YYDKDF (reference sequence).

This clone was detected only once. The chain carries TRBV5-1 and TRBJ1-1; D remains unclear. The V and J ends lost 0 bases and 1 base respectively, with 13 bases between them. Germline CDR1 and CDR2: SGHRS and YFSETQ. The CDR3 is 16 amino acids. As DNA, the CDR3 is TGCGCCAGCAGCTTGGCGGCTATCGGGAAGAACACTGAAGCTTTCTTT. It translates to CASSLAAIGKNTEAFF.

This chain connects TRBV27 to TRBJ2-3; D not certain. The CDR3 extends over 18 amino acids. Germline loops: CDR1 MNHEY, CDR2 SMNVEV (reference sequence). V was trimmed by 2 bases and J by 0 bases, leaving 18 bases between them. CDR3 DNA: TGTGCCAGCAGTTTAAGCTTCCGGAGCGTGGGGAGCACAGATACGCAGTATTTT. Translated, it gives CASSLSFRSVGSTDTQYF.

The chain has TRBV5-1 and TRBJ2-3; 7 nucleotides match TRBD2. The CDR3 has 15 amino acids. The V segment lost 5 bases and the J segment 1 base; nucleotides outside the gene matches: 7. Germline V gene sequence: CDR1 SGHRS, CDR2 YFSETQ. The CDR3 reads CASSRLAVGTDTQYF. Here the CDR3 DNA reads TGCGCCAGCAGTCGACTAGCCGTGGGCACAGATACGCAGTATTTT. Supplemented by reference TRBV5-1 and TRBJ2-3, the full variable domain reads KAGVTQTPRYLIKTRGQQVTLSCSPISGHRSVSWYQQTPGQGLQFLFEYFSETQRNKGNFPGRFSGRQFSNSRSEMNVSTLELGDSALYLCASSRLAVGTDTQYFGPGTRLTVL.

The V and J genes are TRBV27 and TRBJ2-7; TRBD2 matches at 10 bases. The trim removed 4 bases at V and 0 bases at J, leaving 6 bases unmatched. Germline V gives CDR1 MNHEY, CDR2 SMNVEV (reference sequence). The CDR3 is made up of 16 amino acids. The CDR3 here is CASSSQLAGYSYEQYF. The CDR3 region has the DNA TGTGCCAGCAGTTCCCAACTAGCGGGATACTCCTACGAGCAGTACTTC.

Written as DNA, the CDR3 is TGTGCCAGCAGTTACTCTCCCGAGGGTAAAGAGACCCAGTACTTC. Its translation is CASSYSPEGKETQYF. The chain has TRBV6-5 and TRBJ2-5; a weak D match, TRBD2 (5 bases). Germline CDR1 reads MNHEY; CDR2 reads SVGAGI. CDR3 size: 15 residues. V dropped 0 bases and J dropped 3 bases, with 11 bases sitting between them.

CDR3 DNA sequence: TGTGCCAGTAAGGACTCAGGGGACCCTGGAAACACCATATATTTT. Encoded protein: CASKDSGDPGNTIYF. The gene calls are TRBV19 and TRBJ1-3; D perhaps matches TRBD1 (6 bases). The CDR3 covers 15 residues. Germline lookup yields CDR1 LNHDA and CDR2 SQIVND (reference sequence). V was cut by 7 bases and J by 2 bases, with 15 bases left in between.